The entry that follows covers one TCR beta chain sequence. The germline gives CDR1 MDHEN, CDR2 SYDVKM. The CDR3 totals 13 residues. After removal of 4 bases from V and 5 bases from J, the junction contained 4 bases not matched to a gene. This sample was taken from a study of blood T cell repertoires in COVID-19. Profiling relied on immunoSEQ multiplex PCR, and the TCRdb table lists in-frame clones only, not all of them. This sample has approximately 100,000 clones; around 80% occur once, and the top ten carry 4% to 5.5%. V gene TRBV28 combines with J gene TRBJ2-5; 7 nucleotides agree with TRBD2. The sample consisted of peripheral blood. The source of this sequence is a human donor in a cohort sampled during active or convalescent COVID-19. CDR3 nucleotides: TGTGCCAGCAGTTGGGGGGGAGTGGAGACCCAGTACTTC. As protein: CASSWGGVETQYF.